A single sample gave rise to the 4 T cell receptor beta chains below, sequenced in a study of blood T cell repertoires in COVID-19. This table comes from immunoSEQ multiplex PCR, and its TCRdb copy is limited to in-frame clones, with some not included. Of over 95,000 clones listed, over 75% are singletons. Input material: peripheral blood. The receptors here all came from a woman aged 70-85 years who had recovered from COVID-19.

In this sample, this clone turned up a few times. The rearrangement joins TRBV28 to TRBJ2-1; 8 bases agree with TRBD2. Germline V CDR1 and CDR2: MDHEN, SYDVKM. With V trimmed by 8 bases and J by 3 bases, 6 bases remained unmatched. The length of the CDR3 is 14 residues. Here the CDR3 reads CASGIAGFYNEQFF. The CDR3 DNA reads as TGTGCCAGCGGGATAGCGGGATTCTACAATGAGCAGTTCTTC.

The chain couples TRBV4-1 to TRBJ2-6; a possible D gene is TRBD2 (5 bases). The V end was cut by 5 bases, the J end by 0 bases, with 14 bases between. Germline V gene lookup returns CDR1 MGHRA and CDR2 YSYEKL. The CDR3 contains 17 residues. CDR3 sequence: CASSSSARGSGANVLTF. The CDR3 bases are TGCGCCAGCAGCTCGTCGGCACGGGGCTCTGGGGCCAACGTCCTGACTTTC.

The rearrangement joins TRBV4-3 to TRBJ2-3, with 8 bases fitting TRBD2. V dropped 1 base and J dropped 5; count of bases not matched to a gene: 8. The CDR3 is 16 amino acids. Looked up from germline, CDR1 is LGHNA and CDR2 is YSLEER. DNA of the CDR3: TGCGCCAGCAGCCAAGCCTCAAATCTAGCGGGAGATACGCAGTATTTT. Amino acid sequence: CASSQASNLAGDTQYF.

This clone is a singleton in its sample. Here the CDR3 reads CASAETGALEQYF. The DNA of the CDR3 is TGTGCTAGTGCAGAAACAGGAGCGCTCGAGCAGTACTTC. This chain uses TRBV12-5 with TRBJ2-7; D possibly corresponds to TRBD1 (5 bases). V dropped 7 bases and J dropped 6 bases, with 16 bases sitting between them. CDR1 and CDR2 (germline): LGHNT, FRNRAP. This CDR3 has 13 amino acids.